The 11 T cell receptor beta chains below come from one sample, sequenced in a study of cytomegalovirus exposure and HLA in healthy donors. PCR employed 60 Vbeta and 13 Jbeta primers. Sequencing used immunoSEQ multiplex PCR; TCRdb keeps in-frame clones, though not all of them. The sample carries some 220,000 clones, approximately 90% recorded once. Input material: PBMCs. The receptors shown here come from a woman aged 18-29 years in good health and CMV-seronegative.

The genes are TRBV18 and TRBJ2-1; TRBD1 aligns across 9 bases. Looked up from germline, CDR1 is KGHSH and CDR2 is LQKENI. The CDR3 has 15 residues. V was pared by 3 bases and J by 3 bases, with 3 bases of the junction left unmatched. The CDR3 region has the DNA TGTGCCAGCTCACCTACGGGACAGGGCTACAATGAGCAGTTCTTC. Its translation is CASSPTGQGYNEQFF.

The rearrangement uses TRBV2 and TRBJ2-7; 12 bases map to TRBD1. The CDR3 extends over 13 amino acids. V was pared by 4 bases and J by 6 bases, with 1 base of the junction left unmatched. Germline V gene lookup returns CDR1 SNHLY and CDR2 FYNNEI. The CDR3 bases are TGTGCCAGCAGTGGGGACAGGGGGCGCGAGCAGTACTTC. It is translated as CASSGDRGREQYF.

This clone was detected only a few times. The genes are TRBV4-3 and TRBJ2-5; 15 positions match TRBD2. Germline CDR1 LGHNA, CDR2 YSLEER. After removal of 4 bases from V and 5 bases from J, the junction contained 5 bases not matched to a gene. The CDR3 loop spans 16 amino acids. This CDR3 reads CASSPWTSGGAETQYF. CDR3 DNA sequence: TGCGCCAGCAGCCCTTGGACTAGCGGGGGGGCCGAGACCCAGTACTTC.

A few counts support this clone. This rearrangement joins TRBV6-1 to TRBJ2-7, with 7 bases lining up with TRBD2. J lost 5 bases, V lost 6 bases, and 7 bases had no gene match. The CDR3 sequence is 13 residues long. Germline CDR1 is MNHNS and CDR2 is SASEGT. CDR3 protein: CASSPRGTNEQYF. The CDR3 DNA follows: TGTGCCAGCAGCCCGCGGGGGACCAACGAGCAGTACTTC.

The genes are TRBV4-2 and TRBJ2-1; 7 nucleotides align to TRBD1. Germline CDR1 is LGHNA and CDR2 is YNFKEQ. Trimming at V came to 3 bases and at J to 7 bases, leaving 3 bases not matched to a gene. This CDR3 is built from 13 residues. CDR3 sequence: CASSQVQGNEQFF. The CDR3 nucleotides are TGTGCCAGCAGCCAGGTACAGGGGAATGAGCAGTTCTTC.

A word on this clone: Sequence at one end of the junction differs from germline and may be a read error. The chain's CDR3 is CASSSAGGPFGTDAQYF. In DNA form, the CDR3 reads TGCGCCAGCAGCTCTGCCGGGGGGCCTTTCGGCACAGATGCGCAGTATTTT. The chain couples TRBV5-1 to TRBJ2-3; D perhaps matches TRBD2 (7 bases). The CDR3 is 17 residues long. The germline V gene encodes CDR1 SGHRS and CDR2 YFSETQ.

This clone has only a few counts. The rearrangement joins TRBV9 to TRBJ1-1; D is unresolved. Germline assignment: CDR1 SGDLS and CDR2 YYNGEE. The ends were cut back, 0 bases at V and 6 bases at J, with 9 bases in the middle. This CDR3 has 13 residues. CDR3 sequence (DNA): TGTGCCAGCAGCGTAGTCCCGCAGGCTGAAGCTTTCTTT. This gives the protein CASSVVPQAEAFF.

V and J are TRBV27 and TRBJ2-3, with D maybe TRBD1 (6 bases). The CDR3 sequence is 13 residues long. CDR1 and CDR2 from the germline V gene are MNHEY and SMNVEV (reference sequence). V lost 5 bases to trimming and J lost 4 bases, with 10 bases between them. The CDR3 coding sequence is TGTGCCAGCAGTCCACAGGGTCCAGATACGCAGTATTTT. Encoded protein: CASSPQGPDTQYF.

The V and J genes are TRBV19 and TRBJ1-2; unclear D gene. Between the trimmed V and J ends, which lost 1 base and 4 bases, there was a span of 4 bases. The CDR3 length is 12 residues. Germline CDR1 is LNHDA and CDR2 is SQIVND (reference sequence). This CDR3 reads CASSIVGYGYTF. The CDR3 DNA reads as TGTGCCAGTAGTATAGTCGGCTATGGCTACACCTTC.

The V gene is TRBV6-5, the J gene TRBJ1-6, with 7 bases identical to TRBD1. V trimming: 6 bases; J trimming: 6 bases; junction bases outside the gene matches: 8. Germline V gene data show CDR1 as MNHEY and CDR2 as SVGAGI. The CDR3 runs to 15 residues. CDR3 sequence (DNA): TGTGCCAGCAGGTTGACAGGGCTATCTAATTCACCCCTCCACTTT. It codes for CASRLTGLSNSPLHF.

This chain joins TRBV21-1 and TRBJ1-3; the table calls TRBD1, which could not be checked here. TRBV21-1 constitutes a pseudogene. This CDR3 has 12 residues. The CDR3 DNA reads TGTGCCAGCAGCAAAGCCAGAAACACCATATATTTT. This encodes CASSKARNTIYF.